These 2 T cell receptor beta chains originate from one sample sequenced in a study of vaccination and CD4 T cells after COVID-19. Sequence data for DNA of cultured CD4+ T cells were generated by the Oncomine TCR Beta short-read assay. TCRdb ran MiXCR on the PCR reads and lists one entry per CDR3 protein. The sample has 15,000 to 20,000 distinct CDR3 sequences, roughly 41% seen once. Treatment meaning: approximately nine-day PBMC culture with coronavirus spike peptide pools or control peptides (ViraFEST assay). These TCRs are of unknown antigen specificity. Source: CD4+ T cells from blood, cultured in vitro, taken before SARS-CoV-2 vaccination. These receptor sequences come from a human donor who received a COVID-19 vaccine.

The chain recombines TRBV6-4 with TRBJ1-2; D is perhaps TRBD1 (5 bases). The length of the CDR3 is 13 residues. V was clipped by 11 bases and J by 6 bases, with 19 bases between them. Looked up from germline, CDR1 is MRHNA and CDR2 is SNTAGT. CDR3 residues: CASQRSRGDGYTF. The CDR3 bases are TGTGCCTCTCAACGGAGTCGGGGGGATGGCTACACCTTC.

The V gene is TRBV18, the J gene TRBJ1-1; D unresolved. Trimming removed 2 bases from V and 0 bases from J, with 10 bases in between. Germline CDR1 KGHSH, CDR2 LQKENI. The CDR3 length is 15 residues. CDR3 sequence (DNA): TGTGCCAGCTCACCAGCGGCAGATATGAACACTGAAGCTTTCTTT. Residues: CASSPAADMNTEAFF.